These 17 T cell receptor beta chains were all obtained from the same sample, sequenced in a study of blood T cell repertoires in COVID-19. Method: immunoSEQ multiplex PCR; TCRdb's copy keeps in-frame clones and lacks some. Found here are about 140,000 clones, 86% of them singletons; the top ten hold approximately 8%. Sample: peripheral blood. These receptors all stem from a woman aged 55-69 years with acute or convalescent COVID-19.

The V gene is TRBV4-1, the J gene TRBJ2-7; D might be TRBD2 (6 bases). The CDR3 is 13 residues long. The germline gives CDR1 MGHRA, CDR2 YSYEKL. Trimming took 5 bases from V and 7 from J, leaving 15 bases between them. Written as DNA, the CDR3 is TGCGCCAGCAGCGGGGCAGGCAGCGGGGAGCAGTACTTC. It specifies CASSGAGSGEQYF.

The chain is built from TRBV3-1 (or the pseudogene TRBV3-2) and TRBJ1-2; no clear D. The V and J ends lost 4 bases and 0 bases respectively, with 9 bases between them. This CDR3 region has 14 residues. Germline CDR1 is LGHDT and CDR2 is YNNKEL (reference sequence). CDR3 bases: TGTGCCAGCAGCCTTTCGGGAGCTAACTATGGCTACACCTTC. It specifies CASSLSGANYGYTF.

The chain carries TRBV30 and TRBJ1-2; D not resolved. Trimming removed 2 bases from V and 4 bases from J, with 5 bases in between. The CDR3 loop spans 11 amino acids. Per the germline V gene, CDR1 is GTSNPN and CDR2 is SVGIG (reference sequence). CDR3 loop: CAWSFGYGYTF. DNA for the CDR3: TGTGCCTGGAGTTTCGGCTATGGCTACACCTTC.

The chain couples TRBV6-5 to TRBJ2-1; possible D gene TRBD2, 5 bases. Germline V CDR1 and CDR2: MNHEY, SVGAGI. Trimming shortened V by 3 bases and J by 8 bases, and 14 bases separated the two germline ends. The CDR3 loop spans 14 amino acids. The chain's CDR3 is CASSYNRGSDEQFF. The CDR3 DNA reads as TGTGCCAGCAGTTATAACCGGGGTTCCGATGAGCAGTTCTTC.

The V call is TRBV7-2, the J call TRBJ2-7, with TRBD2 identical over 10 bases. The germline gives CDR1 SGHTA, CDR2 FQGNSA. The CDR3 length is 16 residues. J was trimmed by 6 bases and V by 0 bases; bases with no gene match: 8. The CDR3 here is CASSLAGAGGNIEQYF. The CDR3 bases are TGTGCCAGCAGCTTAGCAGGAGCGGGGGGGAATATCGAGCAGTACTTC.

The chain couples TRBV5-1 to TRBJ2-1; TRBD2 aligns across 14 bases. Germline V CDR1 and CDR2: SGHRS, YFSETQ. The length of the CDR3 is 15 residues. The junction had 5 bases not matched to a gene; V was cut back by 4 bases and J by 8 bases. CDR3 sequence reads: CASSAGTSGGDEQFF. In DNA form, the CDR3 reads TGCGCCAGCAGCGCGGGGACTAGCGGGGGAGATGAGCAGTTCTTC.

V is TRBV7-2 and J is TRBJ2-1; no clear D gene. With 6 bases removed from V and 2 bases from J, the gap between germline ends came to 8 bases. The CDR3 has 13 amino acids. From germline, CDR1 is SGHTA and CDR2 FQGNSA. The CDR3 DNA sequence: TGTGCCAGCAGGCCGCCTACCTACAATGAGCAGTTCTTC. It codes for CASRPPTYNEQFF.

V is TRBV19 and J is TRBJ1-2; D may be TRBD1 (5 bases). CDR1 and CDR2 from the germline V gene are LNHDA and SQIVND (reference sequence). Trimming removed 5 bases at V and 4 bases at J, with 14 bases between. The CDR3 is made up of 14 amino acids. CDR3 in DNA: TGTGCCAGTAGTGGGGCCCGGCCGGGCTATGGCTACACCTTC. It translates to CASSGARPGYGYTF. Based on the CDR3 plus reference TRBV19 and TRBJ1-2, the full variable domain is DGGITQSPKYLFRKEGQNVTLSCEQNLNHDAMYWYRQDPGQGLRLIYYSQIVNDFQKGDIAEGYSVSREKKESFPLTVTSAQKNPTAFYLCASSGARPGYGYTFGSGTRLTVV.

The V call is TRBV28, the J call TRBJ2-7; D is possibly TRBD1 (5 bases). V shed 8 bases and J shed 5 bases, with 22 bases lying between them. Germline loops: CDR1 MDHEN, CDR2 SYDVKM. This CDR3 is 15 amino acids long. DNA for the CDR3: TGTGCCAGCCTTACGCGACCACAGGTCCCCCACGAGCAGTACTTC. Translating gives CASLTRPQVPHEQYF.

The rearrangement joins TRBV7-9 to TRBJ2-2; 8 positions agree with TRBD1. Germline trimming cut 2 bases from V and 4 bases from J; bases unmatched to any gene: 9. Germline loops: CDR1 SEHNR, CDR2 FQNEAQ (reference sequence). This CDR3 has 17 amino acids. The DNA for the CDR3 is TGTGCCAGCAGCTTACCCCCAGGGGGCGCGATCACCGGGGAGCTGTTTTTT. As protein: CASSLPPGGAITGELFF.

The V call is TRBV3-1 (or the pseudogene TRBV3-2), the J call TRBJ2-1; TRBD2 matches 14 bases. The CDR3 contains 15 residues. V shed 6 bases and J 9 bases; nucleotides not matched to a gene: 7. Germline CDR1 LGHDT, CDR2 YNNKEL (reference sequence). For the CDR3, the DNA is TGTGCCAGCAGGCAAAGACTAGCGGGGGGGGTTGAGCAGTTCTTC. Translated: CASRQRLAGGVEQFF.

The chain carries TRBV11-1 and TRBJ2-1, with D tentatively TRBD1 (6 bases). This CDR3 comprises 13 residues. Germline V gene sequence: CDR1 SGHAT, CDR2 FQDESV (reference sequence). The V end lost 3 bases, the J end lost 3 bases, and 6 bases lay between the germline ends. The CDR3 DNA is TGTGCCAGCAGCTTGGACAGCTACAATGAGCAGTTCTTC. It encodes CASSLDSYNEQFF.

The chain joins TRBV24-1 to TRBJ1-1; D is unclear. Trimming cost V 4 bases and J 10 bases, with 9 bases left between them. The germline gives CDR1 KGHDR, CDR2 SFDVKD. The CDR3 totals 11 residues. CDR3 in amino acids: CATSDYFRAFF. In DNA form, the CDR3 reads TGTGCCACCAGTGACTATTTTAGAGCTTTCTTT.

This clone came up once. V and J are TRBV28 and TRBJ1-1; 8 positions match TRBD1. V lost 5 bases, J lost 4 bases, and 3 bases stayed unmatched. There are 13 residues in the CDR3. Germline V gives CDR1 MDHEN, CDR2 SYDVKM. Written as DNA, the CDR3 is TGTGCCAGCAGTCCAGGGGGCCGCACTGAAGCTTTCTTT. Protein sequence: CASSPGGRTEAFF.

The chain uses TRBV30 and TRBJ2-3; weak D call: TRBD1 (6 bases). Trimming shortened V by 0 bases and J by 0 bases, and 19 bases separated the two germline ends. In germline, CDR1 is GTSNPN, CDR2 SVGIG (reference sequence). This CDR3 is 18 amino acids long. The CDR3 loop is CAWSVTSRQETSTDTQYF. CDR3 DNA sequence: TGTGCCTGGAGTGTAACCAGTCGACAGGAAACTAGCACAGATACGCAGTATTTT.

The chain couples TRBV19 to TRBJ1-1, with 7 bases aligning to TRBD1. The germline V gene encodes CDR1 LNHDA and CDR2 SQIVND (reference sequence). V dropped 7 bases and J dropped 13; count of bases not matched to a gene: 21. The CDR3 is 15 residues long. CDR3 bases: TGTGCCAGTACCTCCCTAGCAGGGGGGATGGTATGGGTTTTCTTT. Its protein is CASTSLAGGMVWVFF.

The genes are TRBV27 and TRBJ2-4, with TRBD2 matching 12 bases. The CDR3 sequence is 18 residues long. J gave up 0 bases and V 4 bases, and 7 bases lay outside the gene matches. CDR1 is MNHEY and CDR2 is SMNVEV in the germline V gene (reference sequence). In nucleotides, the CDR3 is TGTGCCAGCAGTTCTTGGACTAGCGGGGTCCTAGCCAAAAACATTCAGTACTTC. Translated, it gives CASSSWTSGVLAKNIQYF.